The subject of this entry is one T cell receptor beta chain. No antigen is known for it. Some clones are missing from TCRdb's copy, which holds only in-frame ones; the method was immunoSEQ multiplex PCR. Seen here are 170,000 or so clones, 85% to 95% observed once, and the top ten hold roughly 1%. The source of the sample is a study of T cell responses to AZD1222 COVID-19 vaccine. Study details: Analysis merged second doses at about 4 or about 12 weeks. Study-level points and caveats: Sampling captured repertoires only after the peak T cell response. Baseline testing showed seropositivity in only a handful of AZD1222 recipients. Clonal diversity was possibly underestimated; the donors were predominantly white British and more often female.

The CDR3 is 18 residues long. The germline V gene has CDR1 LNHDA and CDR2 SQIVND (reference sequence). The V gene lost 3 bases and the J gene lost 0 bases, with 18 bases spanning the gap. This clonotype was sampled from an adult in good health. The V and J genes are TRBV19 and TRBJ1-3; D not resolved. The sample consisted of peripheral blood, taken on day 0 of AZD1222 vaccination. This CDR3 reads CASSILWVGESSGNTIYF. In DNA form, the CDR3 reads TGTGCCAGTAGTATTCTGTGGGTGGGAGAATCCTCTGGAAACACCATATATTTT.